This TCR beta chain was recorded in a study of blood T cells in healthy people across ages. The germline gives CDR1 SGHKS, CDR2 YYEKEE (reference sequence). V dropped 1 base and J dropped 3; count of bases not matched to a gene: 9. This CDR3 region has 16 residues. With a J-beta primer mix and a sample-barcoded 5' primer, a second PCR ran about 6 to 11 cycles. TCRdb redid the calling of the 5' RACE reads with MiXCR, one entry per CDR3 protein. Seen here are some 930,000 distinct CDR3 sequences, 25% to 35% observed once, and the top ten hold approximately 10%. In addition, the sample was reused for a study of T cells of mothers and their children. That study adds: The people who donated were a few healthy Caucasian mothers and their six children.

The V and J genes are TRBV5-5 and TRBJ1-2; 7 nucleotides agree with TRBD1. The clonotype originates from a woman between 40 and 55 years old in good health. Sequencing used blood. The CDR3 sequence: CASSLFLSGGDYGYTF. The DNA of the CDR3 is TGTGCCAGCAGCTTGTTTCTTTCAGGGGGGGACTATGGCTACACCTTC. The entire variable domain, with the rest obtained from reference TRBV5-5 and TRBJ1-2, is as follows: DAGVTQSPTHLIKTRGQQVTLRCSPISGHKSVSWYQQVLGQGPQFIFQYYEKEERGRGNFPDRFSARQFPNYSSELNVNALLLGDSALYLCASSLFLSGGDYGYTFGSGTRLTVV.